This TCR beta chain was sequenced during a study of blood T cell repertoires in COVID-19 (dated by TCRdb to the early 2020s). Regarding the study in general: The collaborator samples originated in the United States, Italy and Spain and spanned the acute and convalescent phases of COVID-19. Where available, HLA class I and class II types were taken from metadata supplied by the sample provider and were not determined by assay-based typing. Sample metadata almost always included a de-identified subject ID, COVID-19 status, age in years and sex. The repertoires were released in a freely available public database intended as a resource for research on the immune response to SARS-CoV-2. The prospective study material was composed of cDNA or gDNA derived from T cells, B-cell-depleted T cells, or PBMCs. Samples came from the ongoing ImmuneRACE study (first 160 participants) plus 1,254 subjects from 6 global collaborators. Subjects who had been exposed to COVID-19, were actively infected with it, or had recovered from it provided the deeply sampled blood TCRbeta repertoires that made up the dataset. Study-wide findings and limitations: How much clinical and demographic metadata was included differed by source and by participant, and the metadata was provided uncurated.

Enrolling through a virtual design, the prospective study's participants ranged in age from roughly 18 to 90 years and lived across roughly 24 United States geographic areas. Cohort assignment in the prospective study relied on participant-reported clinical history from a screening survey and a study questionnaire. Recovered participants in ImmuneRACE Cohort 3 were defined by two consecutive negative NP/OP PCR tests, clearance by a healthcare professional, or resolution of symptoms. Each participant in the prospective study had whole blood, serum and a nasopharyngeal or oropharyngeal swab collected by mobile phlebotomists. Participants in the prospective study had the option to provide additional blood draws and questionnaires over an approximately 2-month period. Blood samples from the prospective study were shipped frozen or at room temperature prior to DNA extraction. TCRbeta CDR3 regions were amplified from genomic DNA by means of the immunoSEQ Assay, a bias-controlled multiplex PCR. For the original study's pipeline: The number of nucleated cells in each sample was estimated by amplification of reference gene primers within the assay. Sequence reads were collapsed and filtered to measure the absolute abundance of every unique TCRbeta CDR3 rearrangement. Productive Simpson clonality was computed per sample as the square root of Simpson's diversity index over productive rearrangements. The source is immuneACCESS, and TCRdb retained only in-frame sequences with V and J called. Part of the clones is not carried over; for the studies checked, unresolved V genes explain less than half of this, and the remainder is unexplained. The V and J calls and the clone size are those of that table, but D and trimming were determined from the DNA. The sample table lists roughly 290,000 clones, approximately 85% of them with a count of one. The ten largest clones take up approximately 4% of the sample.

As regards this clone: What this receptor recognizes is not known. It has no much larger one-base neighbor in the sample; base qualities were not kept.

CDR1 and CDR2 (LNHNV, YYDKDF) derive from the germline V gene (reference sequence). Including cysteine and phenylalanine, the CDR3 has 16 amino acids. Of all the DNA, just the CDR3 is kept, 48 bases in frame from base 1. Trimmed from V: 0 bases; trimmed from J: 6 bases; junction bases lacking a gene match: 5. This sequence was found in a woman in her twenties or thirties who had recovered from COVID-19. The sample taken for sequencing was PBMCs or T cells enriched from blood (not recorded which). The rearranged chain carries TRBV15 and TRBJ2-1; 10 nucleotides in the junction match TRBD2. The encoded CDR3 is CATSRDWTSGINEQFF. The bases read TGTGCCACCAGCAGAGATTGGACTAGCGGTATCAATGAGCAGTTCTTC. With the rest looked up from the reference TRBV15 and TRBJ2-1 genes rather than sequenced, the full variable domain is DAMVIQNPRYQVTQFGKPVTLSCSQTLNHNVMYWYQQKSSQAPKLLFHYYDKDFNNEADTPDNFQSRRPNTSFCFLDIRSPGLGDTAMYLCATSRDWTSGINEQFFGPGTRLTVL.